A selection of T cell receptor beta chains follows, all from one sample in a study of T cells in Graves' hyperthyroidism and ophthalmopathy. From the multiplex PCR reads, TCRdb called clonotypes with MiXCR, one entry per CDR3 protein. The profile covers 550,000 to 700,000 distinct CDR3 sequences, with around 42% appearing a single time and under 20% taken by the ten largest. Material: peripheral blood or thyroid tissue (not recorded which). Receptor source: an adult woman with Graves' disease, either hyperthyroidism or ophthalmopathy (not recorded which). CDR3s include the opening cysteine and the closing phenylalanine or tryptophan. A D gene is named only where the DNA matches it firmly. For some rows the clone size is stated as once, few or many, or as a class when expanded; others skip it.

TGTGCCAGCAGCCAAGGCGAGGGACAGGGCGAGACCCAGTACTTC CASSQGEGQGETQYF TRBV4-2 TRBD1 NA TRBJ2-5
TGTGCCAGCAGTTTTGGAATTCACCCTGGAAACACCATATATTTT CASSFGIHPGNTIYF TRBV28 NA NA TRBJ1-3
TGTGCCAGCAGCCCTTACAAGGCTACCGCTAACTATGGCTACACCTTC CASSPYKATANYGYTF TRBV7-6 NA NA TRBJ1-2
TGCAGTGCTGAAGACCGGAGGGCCCTCTACGAGCAGTACTTC CSAEDRRALYEQYF TRBV20-1 NA many TRBJ2-7
TGTGCCAGCACGCCATCGGGGCACCAAGAGACCCAGTACTTC CASTPSGHQETQYF TRBV11-2 NA NA TRBJ2-5
TGCAGTGCTAGAGATACGTATAGGGGACGAAGTAATTCACCCCTCCACTTT CSARDTYRGRSNSPLHF TRBV20-1 NA many TRBJ1-6
TGTGCCAGCACCAGGGTCAATGAGCAGTTCTTT CASTRVNEQFF TRBV13 NA NA TRBJ1-1
TGTGCCAGCAACGTGGGACAGGGACAGTTCTTC CASNVGQGQFF TRBV7-9 TRBD1 NA TRBJ2-1
TGCAGCGGCTCCGGGACAGGGGGCGGTTCCCTTCTGGCTGAAGCTTTCTTT CSGSGTGGGSLLAEAFF TRBV29-1 TRBD1 NA TRBJ1-1
TGCAGCGTTGAATACTGTGCTAGCGGGAGAGGTGAGACCCAGTACTTC CSVEYCASGRGETQYF TRBV29-1 TRBD2 NA TRBJ2-5
TGTGCCAGCAGCAAAGAACAGGGCGAGCAGTACTTC CASSKEQGEQYF TRBV7-2 NA NA TRBJ2-7
TGTGCCAGCAGCTTAGATGGGGGCGCGAGCACTGAAGCTTTCTTT CASSLDGGASTEAFF TRBV7-9 NA many TRBJ1-1
TGTGCCTGGAGTGGAAAAGACCGGGACACTTTATACGAGCAGTACTTC CAWSGKDRDTLYEQYF TRBV30 NA NA TRBJ2-7
TGTGCCAGCAGCTATTCGCAGGGATATTCACCCCTCCACTTT CASSYSQGYSPLHF TRBV7-2 NA many TRBJ1-6
TGTGCCAGCAGTGTTGGCACGGGCCTCGAGCCCCAGCATTTT CASSVGTGLEPQHF TRBV2 NA NA TRBJ1-5
TGCGCCAGCAGCGGCGGGACTCAAGGGTTTCGCGAGCAGTACTTC CASSGGTQGFREQYF TRBV5-1 NA NA TRBJ2-7
TGCAGCGTTCGGCGGGGGGCGGAAGAGACCCAGTACTTC CSVRRGAEETQYF TRBV29-1 TRBD2 once TRBJ2-5
TGCGCCAGCAGCCAAAATCATCCGGGACAGCTGAATGAAAAACTGTTTTTT CASSQNHPGQLNEKLFF TRBV4-1 TRBD1 many TRBJ1-4
TGTGCCAGCAGCCCCGACAGGGGGCCTGGGGCCAACGTCCTGACTTTC CASSPDRGPGANVLTF TRBV7-2 TRBD1 NA TRBJ2-6
TGTGCCAGCAGCCCTGGACTTACCGTCTCCTACGAGCAGTACTTC CASSPGLTVSYEQYF TRBV11-2 NA NA TRBJ2-7
TGCAGTGCCACCGACTACGAGCAGTACTTC CSATDYEQYF TRBV20-1 NA NA TRBJ2-7
TGTGCCAGCAGCGGGACAGTAGGCGAGCAGTACTTC CASSGTVGEQYF TRBV9 NA NA TRBJ2-7
TGTGCCAGCAGTTTATTAAGGAGGAACACTGAAGCTTTCTTT CASSLLRRNTEAFF TRBV27 NA NA TRBJ1-1
TGCAGCGTTGAGGCGGGAGAGGGGCAAGAGACCCAGTACTTC CSVEAGEGQETQYF TRBV29-1 TRBD2 few TRBJ2-5
TGTGCCACCAGCAGAGAGTCTAGCGGGAGTATGCGTGAGCAGTTCTTC CATSRESSGSMREQFF TRBV15 TRBD2 NA TRBJ2-1
TGCAGTGCTTCTCCGGGTAGCCAAACGGGGCCCCAGCATTTT CSASPGSQTGPQHF TRBV20-1 NA many TRBJ1-5
TGTGCCAGCAGCCACCCCTCGACAGGGAGAGATACGCAGTATTTT CASSHPSTGRDTQYF TRBV14 TRBD1 NA TRBJ2-3
TGCAGCGTTGTTTCCGGTGACAGCCCGCTAAAACTGTTTTTT CSVVSGDSPLKLFF TRBV29-1 NA few TRBJ1-4
TGTGCCAGTAGTCCGGGCAGGCCAAGGGGGAACACTGAAGCTTTC CASSPGRPRGNTEAF TRBV19 NA NA TRBJ2-6
TGTGCCAGCAGCTTAGCCGGGACAGCCGTTGAAGCTTTCTTT CASSLAGTAVEAFF TRBV12-3/TRBV12-4 TRBD1 many TRBJ1-1
TGCAGTGCTAGTCGACTGAGGATGAACACCATATATTTT CSASRLRMNTIYF TRBV20-1 NA NA TRBJ1-3
TGTGCCAGCAGCTTATTGGCAGGGAAGGTTTCACCCCTCCACTTT CASSLLAGKVSPLHF TRBV7-3 NA many TRBJ1-6
TGTGCCAGCAGCTTAGCGCTTACAGTTGAAGAGACCCAGTACTTC CASSLALTVEETQYF TRBV7-2 NA NA TRBJ2-5
TGTGTCAGCAGTTACTCTCGGGACAGGGGGTACGAGCAGTACTTC CVSSYSRDRGYEQYF TRBV2 TRBD1 NA TRBJ2-7
TGCAGTGCTCCCATTAGCCCCAGGAGGGTAGGATACACTGAAGCTTTCTTT CSAPISPRRVGYTEAFF TRBV20-1 NA NA TRBJ1-1
TGTGCCAGCAGTGACTCGGAGGGAGATGAGCAGTTCTTC CASSDSEGDEQFF TRBV6-4 NA NA TRBJ2-1
TGCGCCAGTAACAGGGGAGTCTACGAGCAGTACTTC CASNRGVYEQYF TRBV10-2 TRBD1 once TRBJ2-7
TGTGCCAGCCACGAAGGATACGGGGGTAATGAAAAACTGTTTTTT CASHEGYGGNEKLFF TRBV11-2 NA NA TRBJ1-4
TGTGCCATCAGCCGGACAGGAAATAATTCACCCCTCCACTTT CAISRTGNNSPLHF TRBV10-3 TRBD1 many TRBJ1-6
TGTGCCAGCAGCCCCTTTGGTCGGGACGGAGAAAAACTGTTTTTT CASSPFGRDGEKLFF TRBV3-1 NA NA TRBJ1-4
TGTGCCAGCAGCTTGGGGGGAAGGAGAAACACCATATATTTT CASSLGGRRNTIYF TRBV7-8 NA many TRBJ1-3
TGTGCCAGCAGTTACGGCATCTCTGGGGCCAACGTCCTGACTTTC CASSYGISGANVLTF TRBV6-5 NA many TRBJ2-6
TGTGCCACCAGCAGACCTACCACTGAAGCTTTCTTT CATSRPTTEAFF TRBV15 NA many TRBJ1-1
TGTGCCAGCGCGACGGGGCAGGTTACCTCGGCCCTCCACTTT CASATGQVTSALHF TRBV9 NA NA TRBJ1-6
TGCAGTGCTAGAGAGAGCGGGAAAAAGGCCGGGGAGCTGTTTTTT CSARESGKKAGELFF TRBV20-1 TRBD2 few TRBJ2-2